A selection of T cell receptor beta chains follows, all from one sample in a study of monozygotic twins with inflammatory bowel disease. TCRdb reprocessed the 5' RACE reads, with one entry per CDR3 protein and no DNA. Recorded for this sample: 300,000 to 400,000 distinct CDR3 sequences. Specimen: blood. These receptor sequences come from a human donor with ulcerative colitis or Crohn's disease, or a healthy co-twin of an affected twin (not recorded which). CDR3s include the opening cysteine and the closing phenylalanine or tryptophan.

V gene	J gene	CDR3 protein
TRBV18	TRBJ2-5	CASSPPDRNQETQYF
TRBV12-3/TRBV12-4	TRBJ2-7	CASTLPGTAYEQYF
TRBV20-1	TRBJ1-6	CSAKIPKSDRVSPLHF
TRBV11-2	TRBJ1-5	CASSSTTGFGGRVSNQPQHF
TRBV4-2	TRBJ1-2	CVSSQEAGYGYTF
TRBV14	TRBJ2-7	CASSQEGDISYEQYF
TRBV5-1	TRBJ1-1	CASSPDRGHLAFF
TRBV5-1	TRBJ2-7	CASSFTSGGVSYEQYF
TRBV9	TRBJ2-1	CASSEQTGDVFF
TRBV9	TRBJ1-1	CASSDRRGGEAFF
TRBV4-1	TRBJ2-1	CASSFFGVEQFF
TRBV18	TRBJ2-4	CASSPLGEFAKNIQYF
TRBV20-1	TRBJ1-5	CSAREGGTFSNQPQHF
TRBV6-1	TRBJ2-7	CASSEATLTYEQYF
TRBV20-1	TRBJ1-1	CSARDPSGNRGYF
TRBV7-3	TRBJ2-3	CASSLTRLAGGNTDTQYF
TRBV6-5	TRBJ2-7	CASSYSQYWGASSYEQYF